This T cell receptor (beta chain) was sequenced for a study of CD8+ T cells in alopecia areata. Study in general: Percent affected scalp area, the SALT score, rated treated patients' severity.

It was cDNA, reverse transcribed from extracted RNA, that served as the sequencing template. Repertoires were generated with immunoSEQ multiplex PCR, while TCRdb's copy carries only in-frame clones and drops some. The sample contains around 100,000 clones, 50% to 75% of which appear only once. About this clone: The antigen is not known.

Treatment indicated: oral pan-JAK inhibitor, 5-10 mg twice daily. Alopecia areata patients provided lesional scalp punch biopsies and peripheral blood, both collected for the study. PBMC-derived CD4+ and CD8+ T cells were sorted. V was pared by 4 bases and J by 0 bases, with 11 bases between. Germline V gene sequence: CDR1 SGHNT, CDR2 YYREEE (reference sequence). The CDR3 has 14 amino acids. General study results and limits: Expanded CD8+ clones among the top 100, as well as scalp clonality, were significantly decreased by tofacitinib.

This TCR was recovered from a human donor with alopecia areata. Material: CD8+ T cells sorted from blood, obtained at week 24, from a patient treated with tofacitinib. The chain employs TRBV5-4 and TRBJ2-7; D gene ambiguous. CDR3 DNA sequence: TGTGCCAGCAGCCCCTCTGGCCTCTCCTACGAGCAGTACTTC. Translating it yields CASSPSGLSYEQYF.